Listed below are T cell receptor beta chains from one sample, sequenced in a study of vaccination and CD4 T cells after COVID-19. TCRdb ran MiXCR on the PCR reads and lists one entry per CDR3 protein. The table has 15,000 to 20,000 distinct CDR3 sequences, 50% to 75% seen once; the top ten hold about 10%. These TCRs are of unknown antigen specificity. Sequencing used CD4+ T cells from blood, cultured in vitro. These receptor sequences come from a human donor who had recovered from COVID-19. The conserved cysteine and the conserved F or W are not part of the CDR3 here. The order of the fields is J gene, V gene, CDR3 protein.

TRBJ1-4,TRBV7-8,ASSLGGRTNEKLF
TRBJ1-2,TRBV12-3/TRBV12-4,ASSLRRVSYGYT
TRBJ1-2,TRBV30,AWTPWGDGYGYT
TRBJ1-1,TRBV7-2,ASSLGGSMNTEAF
TRBJ1-5,TRBV10-2,ASSGRGIGNQPQH
TRBJ2-5,TRBV12-3/TRBV12-4,ASSSRRETRFQETQY
TRBJ2-7,TRBV7-2,ASSSDISGAHTRQY
TRBJ1-2,TRBV6-5,ASSYFGGQGYGYT
TRBJ2-5,TRBV29-1,SVDPSGTETQY
TRBJ2-3,TRBV18,ASSHSRPDTQY
TRBJ1-1,TRBV10-1,ASSSDGFTEAF
TRBJ2-1,TRBV20-1,SARVPAASNEQF
TRBJ2-5,TRBV7-2,ASSLAGKETQY
TRBJ1-6,TRBV7-3,ASSRFPGSVNSPLH
TRBJ2-5,TRBV4-1,ASSPRVRQETQY
TRBJ2-1,TRBV4-2,ASSQEGSGYNEQF
TRBJ2-7,TRBV20-1,SAGTNSAGSSYEQY
TRBJ1-4,TRBV7-8,ASSPTGTRGKLF
TRBJ2-1,TRBV11-2,ASSGPPREGIF
TRBJ2-5,TRBV20-1,SATPIGLAAYQETQY
TRBJ2-1,TRBV11-3,ASSPRTSGSNEQF
TRBJ2-3,TRBV24-1,ATSDLQGLAGGRTDTQY
TRBJ2-5,TRBV23-1,ASSQSLQQETQY
TRBJ2-6,TRBV4-3,ASSQDAGAGANVLT
TRBJ2-3,TRBV20-1,SAASAGDTQY
TRBJ1-3,TRBV12-3/TRBV12-4,ASRGTASGNTIY
TRBJ1-1,TRBV6-1,ASSARGEAF
TRBJ1-1,TRBV5-1,ASSFWWENTEAF
TRBJ2-5,TRBV5-4,ASSLGGGQRAQETQY
TRBJ2-1,TRBV15,ATSRSINSYNEQF
TRBJ2-5,TRBV6-1,ASRPFPGGYEETQY
TRBJ2-7,TRBV12-3/TRBV12-4,ASSFYERSTYEQY
TRBJ2-5,TRBV15,ATSRGGADQETQY
TRBJ2-5,TRBV2,ASRGEGQETQY
TRBJ2-2,TRBV18,ASSPGQARVATNTGELF
TRBJ1-2,TRBV18,ASSPPQEETALAG
TRBJ2-4,TRBV20-1,SASSGIDKNIQY
TRBJ1-1,TRBV7-9,ASSLGGQGKAF
TRBJ1-5,TRBV20-1,SAAGGRQADQPQH
TRBJ1-5,TRBV20-1,SARAANQPQH
TRBJ1-4,TRBV7-9,ASSPGQGGSEKLF
TRBJ1-1,TRBV2,ASRWDGSGEAF
TRBJ2-3,TRBV25-1,ASSPMGTDTQY
TRBJ2-1,TRBV6-2/TRBV6-3,ASSYSLDTIGGYNEQF
TRBJ1-6,TRBV7-9,ASSTQGENSPLH
TRBJ1-5,TRBV7-8,ASSPRPGLSNQPQH
TRBJ2-2,TRBV6-5,ASSYSWSAGELF
TRBJ2-3,TRBV5-1,ASSPGQGSTDTQY
TRBJ2-7,TRBV12-3/TRBV12-4,ASSFQYTYYEQY
TRBJ1-2,TRBV9,ASSPRPGQANYGYT
TRBJ1-1,TRBV24-1,AKGPGSGNTEAF
TRBJ2-1,TRBV6-5,ASSYPRTSGTHSSYNEQF
TRBJ2-1,TRBV12-3/TRBV12-4,ASSLYAEQF
TRBJ2-7,TRBV6-2/TRBV6-3,ASSEGQGRAYEQY
TRBJ2-3,TRBV2,ASRDSDTQY
TRBJ2-5,TRBV7-9,ASSLGGQETQY
TRBJ2-7,TRBV6-1,ASSEAGDRVYEQY